This T cell receptor beta chain is drawn from a study of beta chain features in type 1 diabetes. With regard to this clone: Its antigen is currently unknown.

CD4+ cells of the naive, central memory, regulatory and stem cell-like memory types were sorted via CD45RO/CCR7/CD25/CD127/CD95/CD27. General study findings and limits: Shortening of TCRB CDR3s, moderate but significant, appeared in all four CD4+ subsets of Type 1 diabetes patients.

The CDR3 has 15 amino acids. V was trimmed by 6 bases and J by 3 bases, leaving 18 bases between them. From germline, CDR1 is LGHNA and CDR2 YNFKEQ. TCRB transcripts that were expressed got sequenced, as all of the isolated RNA had been reverse transcribed. Sequenced by immunoSEQ multiplex PCR; TCRdb stores in-frame clones only, minus some. The sample contains around 53,000 clones, about 60% of which appear only once. The sequenced material came from stem cell memory CD4+ T cells from blood. The chain is built from TRBV4-2 and TRBJ2-7; weak D call: TRBD2 (6 bases). The sequence was obtained from a woman in her 30s with type 1 diabetes. CDR3 sequence: CASSPRSGDDYEQYF. The CDR3 DNA sequence: TGTGCCAGCAGTCCCCGCTCGGGAGACGACTACGAGCAGTACTTC.